A single sample gave rise to the 20 T cell receptor beta chains below, sequenced in a study of early T cells in non-severe SARS-CoV-2 infection. TCRdb analysed the 5' RACE reads with MiXCR anew, one entry per CDR3 protein. This sample has 100,000 to 150,000 distinct CDR3 sequences, with just under 15% found just once. The sequencing sample was made of whole blood. These receptors originate from an adult who was a healthcare worker with PCR-confirmed SARS-CoV-2 infection or an uninfected control (not recorded which).

This sequence joins TRBV7-9 and TRBJ2-3; D call uncertain. The V end was cut by 5 bases, the J end by 3 bases, with 9 bases between. CDR1 and CDR2 from the germline V gene are SEHNR and FQNEAQ (reference sequence). CDR3 length: 13 amino acids. The CDR3, as DNA: TGTGCCAGCAGCCTTAGCATGACAGATACGCAGTATTTT. Its translation: CASSLSMTDTQYF.

This clonotype occurred a few times. The rearrangement uses TRBV6-1 and TRBJ1-1, with D perhaps matching TRBD1 (5 bases). The V gene's germline CDR1 is MNHNS and CDR2 SASEGT. This CDR3 has 11 amino acids. Trimming shortened V by 7 bases and J by 8 bases, and 11 bases separated the two germline ends. CDR3 bases: TGTGCCAGCATGGCGGGGGTCGAAGCTTTCTTT. Amino acid sequence: CASMAGVEAFF.

This clonotype was counted many times. The chain carries TRBV19 and TRBJ2-1, with a possible D match to TRBD2 (5 bases). Trimming removed 10 bases from V and 8 bases from J, with 15 bases in between. The CDR3 consists of 12 residues. Germline assignment: CDR1 LNHDA and CDR2 SQIVND (reference sequence). CDR3 residues: CATQTAGDEQFF. In nucleotides, the CDR3 is TGTGCCACCCAGACGGCCGGGGATGAGCAGTTCTTC.

The chain recombines TRBV2 with TRBJ1-2; a weak D match, TRBD1 (5 bases). Germline CDR1 reads SNHLY; CDR2 reads FYNNEI. The V gene lost 3 bases and the J gene lost 8 bases, with 7 bases spanning the gap. The CDR3 runs 11 residues. Here the CDR3 DNA reads TGTGCCAGCAGTGAGGGGGAAGGCTACACCTTC. Translation gives CASSEGEGYTF.

The chain couples TRBV30 to TRBJ1-2; maybe TRBD1 (6 bases). This CDR3 contains 13 residues. The V end was cut by 2 bases, the J end by 8 bases, with 15 bases between. The germline CDR1 and CDR2 sequences are GTSNPN and SVGIG (reference sequence). The CDR3 DNA sequence: TGTGCCTGGAGTCCCCGGGGGGCGGACGGCTACACCTTC. This gives the protein CAWSPRGADGYTF.

The J gene is TRBJ1-3, the V gene TRBV12-3 or TRBV12-4; D ambiguous. The CDR3 spans 16 residues. V lost 4 bases, J lost 4 bases, and 17 bases lay in between. DNA for the CDR3: TGTGCCAGCAGTTCCCTTCGGACCGGGCTAGGAAACACCATATATTTT. Encoded protein: CASSSLRTGLGNTIYF.

The chain couples TRBV29-1 to TRBJ2-1; D is unclear. CDR1 is SQVTM and CDR2 is ANQGSEA in the germline V gene. The CDR3 is 14 residues long. V was shortened by 6 bases and J by 10 bases, with 22 bases between the two germline ends. CDR3: CSVNYWTRSYEQFF. The CDR3 nucleotides are TGCAGCGTGAACTACTGGACCAGATCTTACGAGCAGTTCTTC.

The chain links TRBV20-1 to TRBJ1-1; D gene ambiguous. The CDR3 length is 14 residues. V dropped 1 base and J dropped 0 bases, with 9 bases sitting between them. The V gene's germline CDR1 is DFQATT and CDR2 SNEGSKA (reference sequence). The CDR3 coding sequence is TGCAGTGCTAGAGTGAAGACGTTGAACACTGAAGCTTTCTTT. This gives the protein CSARVKTLNTEAFF.

This clonotype was observed a handful of times. The chain carries TRBV10-3 and TRBJ2-5, with D possibly being TRBD1 (6 bases). V was pared by 3 bases and J by 1 base, with 9 bases between. Germline-derived CDR1 and CDR2 are ENHRY and SYGVKD. This CDR3 has 14 residues. CDR3 in DNA: TGTGCCATCAGTGACGGGACACGCCAAGAGACCCAGTACTTC. It specifies CAISDGTRQETQYF.

This clonotype was observed many times. The chain joins TRBV7-9 to TRBJ1-1; D gene uncertain. The CDR3 length is 15 residues. V shed 4 bases and J shed 4 bases, with 16 bases lying between them. Germline-derived CDR1 and CDR2 are SEHNR and FQNEAQ (reference sequence). Here the CDR3 DNA reads TGTGCCAGCAGCTCGACCGGACTAATAACCACTGAAGCTTTCTTT. It specifies CASSSTGLITTEAFF.

The CDR3 DNA sequence: TGTGCCAGCACCGAGCGGGGGGGTGAGCAGTTCTTC. This translates into CASTERGGEQFF. The chain combines TRBV19 with TRBJ2-1; TRBD2 agrees at 10 bases. V gave up 9 bases and J gave up 9 bases; unmatched junction bases: 5. Looked up from germline, CDR1 is LNHDA and CDR2 is SQIVND (reference sequence). CDR3 size: 12 residues.

Many counts were recorded for this clonotype. The chain uses TRBV4-1 and TRBJ1-1; D not certain. The CDR3 extends over 13 amino acids. In germline, CDR1 is MGHRA, CDR2 YSYEKL. Trimming stripped 1 base from V and 1 base from J, with 4 bases between. The CDR3 here is CASSQVGNTEAFF. In DNA, the CDR3 is TGCGCCAGCAGCCAAGTCGGGAACACTGAAGCTTTCTTT.

This clonotype has more than one count but fewer than ten. The CDR3 reads CASGEIRPEAFF. CDR3 DNA: TGTGCCAGCGGGGAGATCCGACCTGAAGCTTTCTTT. This rearrangement joins TRBV2 to TRBJ1-1, with D uncertain. The CDR3 covers 12 residues. Germline CDR1 is SNHLY and CDR2 is FYNNEI. V shed 8 bases and J shed 6 bases, with 13 bases lying between them.

The chain links TRBV5-1 to TRBJ2-5, with D uncertain. There are 15 residues in the CDR3. Germline-derived CDR1 and CDR2 are SGHRS and YFSETQ. Trimming left V 4 bases short and J 0 bases short, with 13 bases between. CDR3 sequence: CASSTADGYQETQYF. CDR3 sequence (DNA): TGCGCCAGCAGCACTGCCGACGGATACCAAGAGACCCAGTACTTC.

This clonotype turned up a few times. This chain joins TRBV10-3 and TRBJ2-1, with TRBD2 matching 7 bases. The CDR3 spans 13 residues. The germline V gene encodes CDR1 ENHRY and CDR2 SYGVKD. Trimming took 0 bases from V and 9 from J; bases not matched to a gene: 2. The chain's CDR3 is CAISESGRSEQFF. The CDR3 region has the DNA TGTGCCATCAGTGAGTCCGGGAGGTCTGAGCAGTTCTTC.

The chain links TRBV3-1 to TRBJ2-3; 12 positions match TRBD2. Trimming removed 3 bases from V and 1 base from J; junction bases left unmatched: 8. There are 18 residues in the CDR3. Germline values: CDR1 LGHDT, CDR2 YNNKEL (reference sequence). The DNA for the CDR3 is TGTGCCAGCAGCCAGCCTAGCGGGGGGGCCGTGCGCACAGATACGCAGTATTTT. Translating gives CASSQPSGGAVRTDTQYF.

This rearrangement joins TRBV3-1 to TRBJ1-2; 12 bases map to TRBD1. The CDR3 consists of 15 residues. V gave up 4 bases and J gave up 2 bases; unmatched junction bases: 2. CDR1 is LGHDT, CDR2 YNNKEL, per germline (reference sequence). The CDR3 protein is CASSRDRGQNYGYTF. Here the CDR3 DNA reads TGTGCCAGCAGCCGGGACAGGGGGCAGAACTATGGCTACACCTTC.

This clonotype was seen a few times. The chain uses TRBV7-8 and TRBJ1-5; D gene ambiguous. This CDR3 is built from 13 residues. V was pared by 3 bases and J by 5 bases, with 8 bases between. CDR1 and CDR2 (germline): SGHVS, FQNEAQ. The CDR3 DNA reads as TGTGCCAGCAGCTTTTTTTCCGATCAGCCCCAGCATTTT. Protein sequence: CASSFFSDQPQHF. The variable domain in full, with the rest retrieved from reference TRBV7-8 and TRBJ1-5, is GAGVSQSPRYKVAKRGQDVALRCDPISGHVSLFWYQQALGQGPEFLTYFQNEAQLDKSGLPSDRFFAERPEGSVSTLKIQRTQQEDSAVYLCASSFFSDQPQHFGDGTRLSIL.

This clonotype was counted only a few times. The chain has TRBV7-3 and TRBJ2-5, with 7 bases aligning to TRBD1. The CDR3 runs to 15 residues. The trim removed 5 bases at V and 4 bases at J, leaving 10 bases unmatched. Germline V gene sequence: CDR1 SGHTA, CDR2 FQGTGA. CDR3 DNA sequence: TGTGCCAGCAGCCTACTAGGGGGCATGGGAGAGACCCAGTACTTC. Translated, it gives CASSLLGGMGETQYF.

Many counts were recorded for this clonotype. V usage is TRBV5-1 and J usage is TRBJ2-3; D gene ambiguous. The CDR3 spans 12 residues. Deletions cut 4 bases from V and 2 bases from J, with 5 bases between. The germline gives CDR1 SGHRS, CDR2 YFSETQ. The DNA of the CDR3 is TGCGCCAGCAGCGCGGACACAGATACGCAGTATTTT. Residues: CASSADTDTQYF.